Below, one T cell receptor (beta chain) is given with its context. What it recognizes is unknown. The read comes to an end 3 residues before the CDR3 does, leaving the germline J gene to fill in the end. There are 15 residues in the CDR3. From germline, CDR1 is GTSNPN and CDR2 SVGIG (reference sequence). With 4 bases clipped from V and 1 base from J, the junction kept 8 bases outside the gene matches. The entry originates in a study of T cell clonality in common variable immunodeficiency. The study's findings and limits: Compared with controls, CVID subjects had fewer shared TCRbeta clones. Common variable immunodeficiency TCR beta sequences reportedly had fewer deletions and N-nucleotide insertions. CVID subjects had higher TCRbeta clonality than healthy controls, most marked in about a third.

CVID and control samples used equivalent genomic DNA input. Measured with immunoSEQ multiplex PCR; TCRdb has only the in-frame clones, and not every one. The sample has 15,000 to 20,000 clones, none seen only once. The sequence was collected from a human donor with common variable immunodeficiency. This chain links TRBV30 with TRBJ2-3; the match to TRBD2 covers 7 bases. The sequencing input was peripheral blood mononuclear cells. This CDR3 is CAWTLSGGGTDTQYF. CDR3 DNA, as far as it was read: TGTGCCTGGACCTTATCTGGGGGGGGCACAGATACG.